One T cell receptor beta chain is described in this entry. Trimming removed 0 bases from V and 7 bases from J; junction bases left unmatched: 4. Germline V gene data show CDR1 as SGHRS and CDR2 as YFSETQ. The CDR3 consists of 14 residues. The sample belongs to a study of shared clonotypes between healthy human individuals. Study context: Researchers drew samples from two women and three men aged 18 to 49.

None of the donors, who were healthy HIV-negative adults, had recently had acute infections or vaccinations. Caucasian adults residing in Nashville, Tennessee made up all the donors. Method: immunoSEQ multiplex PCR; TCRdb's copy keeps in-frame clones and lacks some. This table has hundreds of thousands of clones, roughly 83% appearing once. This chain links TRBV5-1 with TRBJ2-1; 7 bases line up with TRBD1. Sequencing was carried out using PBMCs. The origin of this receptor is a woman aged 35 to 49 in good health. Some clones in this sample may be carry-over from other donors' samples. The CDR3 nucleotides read TGCGCCAGCAGCTTGGAGCGACAGGGAAATGAGCAGTTCTTC. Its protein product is CASSLERQGNEQFF. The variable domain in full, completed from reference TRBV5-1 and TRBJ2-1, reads KAGVTQTPRYLIKTRGQQVTLSCSPISGHRSVSWYQQTPGQGLQFLFEYFSETQRNKGNFPGRFSGRQFSNSRSEMNVSTLELGDSALYLCASSLERQGNEQFFGPGTRLTVL.